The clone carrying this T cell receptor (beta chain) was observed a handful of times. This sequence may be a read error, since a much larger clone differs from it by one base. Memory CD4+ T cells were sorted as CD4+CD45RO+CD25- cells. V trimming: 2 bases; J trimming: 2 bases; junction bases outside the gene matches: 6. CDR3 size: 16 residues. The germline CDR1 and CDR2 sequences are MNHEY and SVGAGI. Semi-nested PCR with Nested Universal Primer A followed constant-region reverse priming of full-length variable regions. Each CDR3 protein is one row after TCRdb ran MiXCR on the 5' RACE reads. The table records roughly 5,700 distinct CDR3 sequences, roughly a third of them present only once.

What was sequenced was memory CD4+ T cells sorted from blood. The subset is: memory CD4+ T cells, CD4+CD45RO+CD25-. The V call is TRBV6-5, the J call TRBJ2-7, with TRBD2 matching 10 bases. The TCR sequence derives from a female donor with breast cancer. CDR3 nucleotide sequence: TGTGCCAGCAGTTACACCACAGCGGGAGGGCCCTACGAGCAGTACTTC. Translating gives CASSYTTAGGPYEQYF.